Listed below are T cell receptor beta chains from one sample, sequenced in a study of T-cell memory formation after mild COVID-19. Via MiXCR, TCRdb re-called the 5' RACE reads, giving one row per CDR3 protein. The table records about 350,000 distinct CDR3 sequences, around 15% of them present only once. The sample was PBMCs or a T cell subset sorted from them (not recorded which). These TCRs come from a man between 18 and 29 years old who had mild COVID-19 (a few samples of this study predate the infection). Cell type and time point are not known. Both conserved end residues are part of each CDR3. The D gene is left open where the match is weak. Clone size is shown for a subset of rows, as once, few, many or a class of expanded clone.

d_call: TRBD1
v_call: TRBV4-1
clone_size: once
j_call: TRBJ2-4
cdr3_nt: TGCGCCAGCAGCCAGATAACGACAGGGTGGGCTTCGAACATTCAGTACTTC
cdr3_aa: CASSQITTGWASNIQYF

d_call: TRBD2
v_call: TRBV7-3
clone_size: .
j_call: TRBJ2-1
cdr3_nt: TGTGCCAGCAGCTTAGTCTCAGGGACTAGTGTTAATGAGCAGTTCTTC
cdr3_aa: CASSLVSGTSVNEQFF

d_call: .
v_call: TRBV4-2
clone_size: few
j_call: TRBJ2-1
cdr3_nt: TGTGCCAGCAGCCAGCCTCTGGACTACAATGAGCAGTTCTTC
cdr3_aa: CASSQPLDYNEQFF

d_call: TRBD1
v_call: TRBV7-9
clone_size: few
j_call: TRBJ2-3
cdr3_nt: TGTGCCAGCACCGGGACAGGAGCCACAGATACGCAGTATTTT
cdr3_aa: CASTGTGATDTQYF

d_call: .
v_call: TRBV6-5
clone_size: few
j_call: TRBJ2-5
cdr3_nt: TGTGCCAGCAGTTATTCCCAGGGGCAAGAGACCCAGTACTTC
cdr3_aa: CASSYSQGQETQYF

d_call: TRBD2
v_call: TRBV7-2
clone_size: .
j_call: TRBJ2-2
cdr3_nt: TGTGCCAGCAGCTTCGGGGGCGGGGGGCACGGGGAGCTGTTTTTT
cdr3_aa: CASSFGGGGHGELFF

d_call: TRBD2
v_call: TRBV4-2
clone_size: .
j_call: TRBJ2-5
cdr3_nt: TGTGCCAGCAGCCAAGCCCGCACAGCGGGGGGGAGGGAGACCCAGTACTTC
cdr3_aa: CASSQARTAGGRETQYF

d_call: .
v_call: TRBV5-1
clone_size: few
j_call: TRBJ1-1
cdr3_nt: TGCGCCAGCAGCTTGAGACCGGGGTCTAGAGAAGCTTTCTTT
cdr3_aa: CASSLRPGSREAFF

d_call: .
v_call: TRBV11-1
clone_size: .
j_call: TRBJ1-6
cdr3_nt: TGTGCCAGCAGTCCGGATCTTGGCAGGGTGAATTCACCCCTCCACTTT
cdr3_aa: CASSPDLGRVNSPLHF

d_call: .
v_call: TRBV3-1
clone_size: .
j_call: TRBJ2-3
cdr3_nt: TGTGCCAGCAGCCTGGGCCTACCGTCCCCAGATACGCAGTATTTT
cdr3_aa: CASSLGLPSPDTQYF

d_call: TRBD1
v_call: TRBV12-3/TRBV12-4
clone_size: many
j_call: TRBJ1-5
cdr3_nt: TGTGCCAGCAGGTCGGGACAGGGTATTCAGCCCCAGCATTTT
cdr3_aa: CASRSGQGIQPQHF

d_call: TRBD1
v_call: TRBV7-2
clone_size: .
j_call: TRBJ1-1
cdr3_nt: TGTGCCAGCAGCCCCAGGACAGGGGTGGGCACTGAAGCTTTCTTT
cdr3_aa: CASSPRTGVGTEAFF

d_call: .
v_call: TRBV12-5
clone_size: few
j_call: TRBJ2-4
cdr3_nt: TGTGCTAGTGGTTTGGTAACCAGGGACATTCAGTACTTC
cdr3_aa: CASGLVTRDIQYF

d_call: .
v_call: TRBV4-2
clone_size: .
j_call: TRBJ2-3
cdr3_nt: TGTGCCAGCAGCCAAGAGCCGGGCCTGGCAGATACGCAGTATTTT
cdr3_aa: CASSQEPGLADTQYF

d_call: .
v_call: TRBV5-1
clone_size: .
j_call: TRBJ1-1
cdr3_nt: TGCGCCAGCAGCCCCCGTCAGTACACTGAAGCTTTCTTT
cdr3_aa: CASSPRQYTEAFF

d_call: TRBD2
v_call: TRBV5-1
clone_size: few
j_call: TRBJ2-3
cdr3_nt: TGCGCCAGCAGATCGGGGACTAGTTTGGATACGCAGTATTTT
cdr3_aa: CASRSGTSLDTQYF

d_call: TRBD2
v_call: TRBV7-8
clone_size: few
j_call: TRBJ2-1
cdr3_nt: TGTGCCAGCAGCCAGAGCGGGAGCTCCTACAATGAGCAGTTCTTC
cdr3_aa: CASSQSGSSYNEQFF

d_call: .
v_call: TRBV4-3
clone_size: .
j_call: TRBJ1-2
cdr3_nt: TGCGCCAGCAGCCCACTTGGGTACGACGCCGACTATGGCTACACCTTC
cdr3_aa: CASSPLGYDADYGYTF

d_call: .
v_call: TRBV20-1
clone_size: .
j_call: TRBJ2-5
cdr3_nt: TGCAGTGCTCGGTACCTAGCGCAAGAGACCCAGTACTTC
cdr3_aa: CSARYLAQETQYF

d_call: .
v_call: TRBV4-3
clone_size: few
j_call: TRBJ1-5
cdr3_nt: TGCGCCAGCAGCCAAGATAGGGGGACCCTTGGCAGCAATCAGCCCCAGCATTTT
cdr3_aa: CASSQDRGTLGSNQPQHF

d_call: .
v_call: TRBV12-3/TRBV12-4
clone_size: .
j_call: TRBJ2-3
cdr3_nt: TGTGCCAGCAGTTTTAGGAGAGATACGCAGTATTTT
cdr3_aa: CASSFRRDTQYF

d_call: .
v_call: TRBV4-3
clone_size: .
j_call: TRBJ2-3
cdr3_nt: TGCGCCAGCAGCCATGATACCAACACAGATACGCAGTATTTT
cdr3_aa: CASSHDTNTDTQYF

d_call: .
v_call: TRBV4-2
clone_size: few
j_call: TRBJ2-5
cdr3_nt: TGTGCCAGCAGCCAAGGGACCCGCACCCAAGAGACCCAGTACTTC
cdr3_aa: CASSQGTRTQETQYF

d_call: TRBD2
v_call: TRBV27
clone_size: .
j_call: TRBJ2-7
cdr3_nt: TGTGCCATCAGTCGATTGAGCCTAGCGGGGGGATTTGGCGAGCAGTACTTC
cdr3_aa: CAISRLSLAGGFGEQYF

d_call: .
v_call: TRBV5-1
clone_size: .
j_call: TRBJ1-1
cdr3_nt: TGCGCCAGCAGCTTTGACCTTAGCGGGAACACTGAAGCTTTCTTT
cdr3_aa: CASSFDLSGNTEAFF

d_call: .
v_call: TRBV11-2
clone_size: .
j_call: TRBJ2-5
cdr3_nt: TGTGCCAGCAGCTTAGTAACACCGGCTCAGACCCAGTACTTC
cdr3_aa: CASSLVTPAQTQYF

d_call: TRBD1
v_call: TRBV10-3
clone_size: many
j_call: TRBJ1-2
cdr3_nt: TGTGCCATCAAGGCAGGGGGCTATGGCTACACCTTC
cdr3_aa: CAIKAGGYGYTF